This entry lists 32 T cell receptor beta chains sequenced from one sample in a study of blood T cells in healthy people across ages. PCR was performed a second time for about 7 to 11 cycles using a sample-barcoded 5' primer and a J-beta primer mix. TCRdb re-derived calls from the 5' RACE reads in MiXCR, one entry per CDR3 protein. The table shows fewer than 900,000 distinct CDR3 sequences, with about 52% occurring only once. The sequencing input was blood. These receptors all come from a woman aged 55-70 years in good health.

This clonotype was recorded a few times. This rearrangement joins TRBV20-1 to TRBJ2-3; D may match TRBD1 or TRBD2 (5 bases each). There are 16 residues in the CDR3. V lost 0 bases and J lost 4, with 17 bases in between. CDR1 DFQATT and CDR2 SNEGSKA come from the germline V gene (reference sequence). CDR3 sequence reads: CSARDLLGEKADTQYF. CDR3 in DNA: TGCAGTGCTAGAGATCTTTTGGGGGAGAAGGCAGATACGCAGTATTTT.

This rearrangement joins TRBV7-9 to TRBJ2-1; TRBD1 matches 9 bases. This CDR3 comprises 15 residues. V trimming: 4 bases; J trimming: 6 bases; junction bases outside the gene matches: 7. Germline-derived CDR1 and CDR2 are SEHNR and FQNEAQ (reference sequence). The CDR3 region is CASSYTGTGSNEQFF. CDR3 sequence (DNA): TGTGCCAGCAGCTATACCGGGACAGGGAGCAATGAGCAGTTCTTC. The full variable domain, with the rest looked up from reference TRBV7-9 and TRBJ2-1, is DTGVSQNPRHKITKRGQNVTFRCDPISEHNRLYWYRQTLGQGPEFLTYFQNEAQLEKSRLLSDRFSAERPKGSFSTLEIQRTEQGDSAMYLCASSYTGTGSNEQFFGPGTRLTVL.

CDR3: CASSHGGSSNYGYTF. CDR3 DNA sequence: TGTGCCAGCAGCCACGGGGGGAGCTCTAACTATGGCTACACCTTC. The chain employs TRBV6-6 and TRBJ1-2; D is possibly TRBD1 (5 bases). Trimming pared 6 bases from V and 0 bases from J, leaving 14 bases between. The CDR3 is 15 amino acids. CDR1 is MNHNY and CDR2 is SVGAGI in the germline V gene (reference sequence).

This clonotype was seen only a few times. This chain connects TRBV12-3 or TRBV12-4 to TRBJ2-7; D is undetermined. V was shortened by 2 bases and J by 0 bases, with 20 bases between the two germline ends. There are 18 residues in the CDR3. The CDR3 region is CASSLRFTQTRSSYEQYF. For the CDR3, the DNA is TGTGCCAGCAGTTTACGGTTTACCCAAACCCGAAGCTCCTACGAGCAGTACTTC.

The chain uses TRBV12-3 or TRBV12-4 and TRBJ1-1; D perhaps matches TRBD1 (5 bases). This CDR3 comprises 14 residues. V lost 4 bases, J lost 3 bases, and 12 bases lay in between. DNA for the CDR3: TGTGCCAGCAGTTGGGCCTCAGGGTACACTGAAGCTTTCTTT. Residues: CASSWASGYTEAFF.

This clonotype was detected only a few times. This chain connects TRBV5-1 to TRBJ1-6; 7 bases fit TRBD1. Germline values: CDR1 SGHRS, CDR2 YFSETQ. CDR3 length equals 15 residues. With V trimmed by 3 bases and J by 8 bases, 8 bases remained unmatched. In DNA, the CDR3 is TGCGCCAGCAGCTCGTACAGGGGATCGGATTCACCCCTCCACTTT. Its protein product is CASSSYRGSDSPLHF.

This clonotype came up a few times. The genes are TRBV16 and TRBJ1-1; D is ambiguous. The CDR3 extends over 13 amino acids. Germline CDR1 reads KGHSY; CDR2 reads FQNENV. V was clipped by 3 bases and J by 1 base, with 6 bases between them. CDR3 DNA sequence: TGTGCCAGCAGCCACGGAGGGAACACTGAAGCTTTCTTT. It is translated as CASSHGGNTEAFF.

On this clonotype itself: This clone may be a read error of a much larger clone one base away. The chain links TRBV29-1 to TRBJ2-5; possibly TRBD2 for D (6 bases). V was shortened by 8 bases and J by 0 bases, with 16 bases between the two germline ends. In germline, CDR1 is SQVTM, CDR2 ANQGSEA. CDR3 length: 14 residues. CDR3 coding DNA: TGCAGCTTTGTGTGGGAGGCGGACCAAGAGACCCAGTACTTC. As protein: CSFVWEADQETQYF.

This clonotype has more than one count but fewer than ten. In DNA, the CDR3 is TGCGCCAGCAGCCAAGACCGGACAGGGCTGATAGCTTTCTTT. Protein: CASSQDRTGLIAFF. The rearrangement links TRBV4-3 to TRBJ1-1; TRBD1 agrees at 8 bases. Looked up from germline, CDR1 is LGHNA and CDR2 is YSLEER. The CDR3 consists of 14 residues. V lost 0 bases to trimming and J lost 10 bases; unmatched junction nucleotides: 7.

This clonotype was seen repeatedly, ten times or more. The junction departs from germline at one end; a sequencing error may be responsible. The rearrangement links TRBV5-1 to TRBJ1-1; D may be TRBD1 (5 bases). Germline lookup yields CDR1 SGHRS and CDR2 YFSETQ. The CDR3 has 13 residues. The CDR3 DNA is TGTGCCAGCAGCTTACAGGAGAACACTGAAGCTTTCTTT. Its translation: CASSLQENTEAFF.

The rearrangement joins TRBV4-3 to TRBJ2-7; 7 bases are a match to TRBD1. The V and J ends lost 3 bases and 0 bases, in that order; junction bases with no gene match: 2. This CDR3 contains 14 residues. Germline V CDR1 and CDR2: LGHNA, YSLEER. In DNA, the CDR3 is TGCGCCAGCAGCCATGGGGACAGCTCCTACGAGCAGTACGTC. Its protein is CASSHGDSSYEQYV.

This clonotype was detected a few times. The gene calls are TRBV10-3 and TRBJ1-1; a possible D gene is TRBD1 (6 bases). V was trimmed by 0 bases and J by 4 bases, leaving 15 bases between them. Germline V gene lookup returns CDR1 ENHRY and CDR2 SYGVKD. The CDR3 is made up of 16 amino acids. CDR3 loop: CAISESGGRTSTEAFF. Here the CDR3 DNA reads TGTGCCATCAGTGAGTCGGGGGGGCGTACCTCCACTGAAGCTTTCTTT.

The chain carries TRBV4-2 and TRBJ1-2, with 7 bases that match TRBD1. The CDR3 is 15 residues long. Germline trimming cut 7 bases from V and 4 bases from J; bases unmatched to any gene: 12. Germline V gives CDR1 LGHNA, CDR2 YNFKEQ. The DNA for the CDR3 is TGTGCCAGCACCGCAACCGGGACAGCGTCCTATGGCTACACCTTC. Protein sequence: CASTATGTASYGYTF.

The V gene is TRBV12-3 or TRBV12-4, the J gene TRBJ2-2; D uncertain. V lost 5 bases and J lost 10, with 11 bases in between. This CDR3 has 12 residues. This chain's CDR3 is CASSPPPMELFF. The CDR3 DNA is TGTGCCAGCAGTCCCCCTCCCATGGAGCTGTTTTTT.

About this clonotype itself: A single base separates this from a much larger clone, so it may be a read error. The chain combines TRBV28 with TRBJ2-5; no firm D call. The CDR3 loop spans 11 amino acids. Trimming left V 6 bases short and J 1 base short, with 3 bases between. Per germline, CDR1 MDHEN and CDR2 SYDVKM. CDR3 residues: CASRSQETQYF. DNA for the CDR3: TGTGCCAGCAGATCCCAAGAGACCCAGTACTTC.

The CDR3 DNA reads TGTGCCAGCAGCCAAGAAAGCCGCAGGAGCGGGTATGGCTACACCTTC. Protein product: CASSQESRRSGYGYTF. The rearrangement joins TRBV4-2 to TRBJ1-2, with no clear D. The germline CDR1 and CDR2 sequences are LGHNA and YNFKEQ. The CDR3 sequence is 16 residues long. Trimming removed 0 bases at V and 5 bases at J, with 16 bases between.

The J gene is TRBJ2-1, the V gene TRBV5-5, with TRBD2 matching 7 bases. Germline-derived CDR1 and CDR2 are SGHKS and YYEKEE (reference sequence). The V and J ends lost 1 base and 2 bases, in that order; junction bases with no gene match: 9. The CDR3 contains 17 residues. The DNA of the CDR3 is TGTGCCAGCAGCTTGTTGTTAGGCGGGAGTACCTACAATGAGCAGTTCTTC. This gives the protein CASSLLLGGSTYNEQFF.

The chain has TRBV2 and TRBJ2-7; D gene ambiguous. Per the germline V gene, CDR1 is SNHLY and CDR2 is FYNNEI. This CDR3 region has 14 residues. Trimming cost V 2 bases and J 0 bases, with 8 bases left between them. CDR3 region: CASSEQSSSYEQYF. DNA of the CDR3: TGTGCCAGCAGTGAACAGTCGAGCTCCTACGAGCAGTACTTC. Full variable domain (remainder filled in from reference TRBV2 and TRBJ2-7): EPEVTQTPSHQVTQMGQEVILRCVPISNHLYFYWYRQILGQKVEFLVSFYNNEISEKSEIFDDQFSVERPDGSNFTLKIRSTKLEDSAMYFCASSEQSSSYEQYFGPGTRLTVT.

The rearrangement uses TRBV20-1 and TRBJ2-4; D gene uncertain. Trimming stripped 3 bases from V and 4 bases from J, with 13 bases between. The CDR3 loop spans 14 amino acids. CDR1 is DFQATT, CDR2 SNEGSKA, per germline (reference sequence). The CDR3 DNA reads TGCAGTGCTAGCGGGCCCCTGGTGAAAAACATTCAGTACTTC. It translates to CSASGPLVKNIQYF.

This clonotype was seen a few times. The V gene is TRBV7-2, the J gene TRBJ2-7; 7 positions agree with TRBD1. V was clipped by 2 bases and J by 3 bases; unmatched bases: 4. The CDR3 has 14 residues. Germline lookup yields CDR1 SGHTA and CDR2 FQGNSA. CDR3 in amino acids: CASSLRDSGYEQYF. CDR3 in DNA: TGTGCCAGCAGCTTACGGGACAGCGGCTACGAGCAGTACTTC.

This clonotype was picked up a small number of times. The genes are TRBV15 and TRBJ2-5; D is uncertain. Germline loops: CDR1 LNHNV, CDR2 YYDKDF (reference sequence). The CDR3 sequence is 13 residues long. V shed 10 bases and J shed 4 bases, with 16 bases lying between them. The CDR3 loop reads CANTYPGGETQYF. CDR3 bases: TGTGCCAACACGTACCCGGGCGGAGAGACCCAGTACTTC.

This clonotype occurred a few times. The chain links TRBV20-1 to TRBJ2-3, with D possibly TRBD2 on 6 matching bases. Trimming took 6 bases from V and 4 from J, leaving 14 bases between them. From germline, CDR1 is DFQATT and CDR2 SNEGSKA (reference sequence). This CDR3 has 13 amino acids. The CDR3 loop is CSALWTNADTQYF. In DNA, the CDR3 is TGCAGTGCGCTTTGGACTAACGCAGATACGCAGTATTTT.

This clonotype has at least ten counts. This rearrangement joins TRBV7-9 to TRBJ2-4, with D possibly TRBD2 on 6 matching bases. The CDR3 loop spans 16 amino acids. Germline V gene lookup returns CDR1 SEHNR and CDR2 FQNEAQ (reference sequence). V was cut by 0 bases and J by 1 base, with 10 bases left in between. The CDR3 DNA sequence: TGTGCCAGCAGCTTAGCGCAGGGACTGGCCAAAAACATTCAGTACTTC. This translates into CASSLAQGLAKNIQYF.

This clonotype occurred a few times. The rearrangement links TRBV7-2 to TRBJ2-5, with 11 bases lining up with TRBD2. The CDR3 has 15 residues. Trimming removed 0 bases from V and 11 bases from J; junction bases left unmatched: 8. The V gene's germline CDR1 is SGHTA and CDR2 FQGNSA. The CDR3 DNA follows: TGTGCCAGCAGCTTAGCGTCACTAGCGGGAGAGGGGCAGTACTTC. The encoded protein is CASSLASLAGEGQYF.

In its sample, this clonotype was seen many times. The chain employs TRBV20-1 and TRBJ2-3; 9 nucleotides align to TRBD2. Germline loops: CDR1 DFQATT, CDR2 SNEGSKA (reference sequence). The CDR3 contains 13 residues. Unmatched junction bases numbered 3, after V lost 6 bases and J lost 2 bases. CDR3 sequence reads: CSAAGGYTDTQYF. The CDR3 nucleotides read TGCAGTGCGGCGGGGGGGTACACAGATACGCAGTATTTT.

The CDR3 is CASSSRGRPKYNEQFF. The DNA of the CDR3 is TGTGCCAGCAGCTCTCGGGGGAGGCCGAAGTACAATGAGCAGTTCTTC. This chain uses TRBV12-3 or TRBV12-4 with TRBJ2-1; a weak D match, TRBD2 (6 bases). The CDR3 extends over 16 amino acids. The germline V and J ends were trimmed by 6 bases and 4 bases, with 19 bases remaining between them.

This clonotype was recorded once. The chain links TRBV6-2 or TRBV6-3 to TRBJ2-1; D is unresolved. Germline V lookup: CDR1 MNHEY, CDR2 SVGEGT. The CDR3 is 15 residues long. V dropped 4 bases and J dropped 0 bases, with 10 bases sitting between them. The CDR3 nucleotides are TGTGCCAGCAGTTCCCACAGCCGCTCCTACAATGAGCAGTTCTTC. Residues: CASSSHSRSYNEQFF.

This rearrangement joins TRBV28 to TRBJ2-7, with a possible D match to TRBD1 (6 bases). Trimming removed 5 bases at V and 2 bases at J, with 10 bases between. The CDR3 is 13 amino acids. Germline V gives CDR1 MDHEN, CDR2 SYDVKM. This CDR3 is CASSGQPPYEQYF. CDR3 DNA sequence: TGTGCCAGCAGTGGACAGCCTCCCTACGAGCAGTACTTC.

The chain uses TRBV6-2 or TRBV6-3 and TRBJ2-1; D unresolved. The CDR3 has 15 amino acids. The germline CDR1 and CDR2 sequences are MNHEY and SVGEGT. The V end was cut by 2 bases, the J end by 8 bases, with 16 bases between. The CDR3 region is CASSYRAVTQDEQFF. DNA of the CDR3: TGTGCCAGCAGTTACCGGGCCGTCACCCAGGATGAGCAGTTCTTC.

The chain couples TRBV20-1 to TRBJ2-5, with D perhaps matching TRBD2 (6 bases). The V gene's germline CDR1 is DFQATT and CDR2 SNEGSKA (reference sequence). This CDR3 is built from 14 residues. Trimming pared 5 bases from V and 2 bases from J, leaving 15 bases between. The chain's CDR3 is CSAGRGLIQETQYF. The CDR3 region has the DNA TGCAGTGCTGGGCGGGGCCTTATACAAGAGACCCAGTACTTC.

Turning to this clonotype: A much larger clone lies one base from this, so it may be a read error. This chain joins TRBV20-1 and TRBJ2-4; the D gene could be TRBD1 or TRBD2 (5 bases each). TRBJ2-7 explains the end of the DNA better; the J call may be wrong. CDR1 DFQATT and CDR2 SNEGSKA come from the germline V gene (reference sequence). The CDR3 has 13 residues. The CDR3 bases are TGCAGTGCTGCCGGGGACCCGCTGGGCGAGCAGTACTTC. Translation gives CSAAGDPLGEQYF.

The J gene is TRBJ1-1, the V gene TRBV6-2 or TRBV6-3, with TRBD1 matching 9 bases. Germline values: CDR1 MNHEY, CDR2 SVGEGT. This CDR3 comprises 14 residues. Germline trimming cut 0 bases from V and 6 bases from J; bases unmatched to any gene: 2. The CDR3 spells CASSYSGQGSEAFF. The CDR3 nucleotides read TGTGCCAGCAGTTACTCGGGACAGGGATCTGAAGCTTTCTTT.